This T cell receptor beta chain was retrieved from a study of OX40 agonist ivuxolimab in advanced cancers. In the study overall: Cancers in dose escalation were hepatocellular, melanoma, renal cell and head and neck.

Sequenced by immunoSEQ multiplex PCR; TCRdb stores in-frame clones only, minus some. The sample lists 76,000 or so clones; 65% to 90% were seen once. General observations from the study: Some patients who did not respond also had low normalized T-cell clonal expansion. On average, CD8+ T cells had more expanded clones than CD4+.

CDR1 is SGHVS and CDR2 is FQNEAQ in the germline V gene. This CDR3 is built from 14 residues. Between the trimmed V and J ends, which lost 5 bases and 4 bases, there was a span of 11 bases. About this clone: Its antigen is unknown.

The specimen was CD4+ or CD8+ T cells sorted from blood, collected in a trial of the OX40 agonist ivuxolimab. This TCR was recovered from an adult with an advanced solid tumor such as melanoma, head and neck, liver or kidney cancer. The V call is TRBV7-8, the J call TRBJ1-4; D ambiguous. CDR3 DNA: TGTGCCAGCAGCCCCCGGAGGATTAATGAAAAACTGTTTTTT. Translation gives CASSPRRINEKLFF.